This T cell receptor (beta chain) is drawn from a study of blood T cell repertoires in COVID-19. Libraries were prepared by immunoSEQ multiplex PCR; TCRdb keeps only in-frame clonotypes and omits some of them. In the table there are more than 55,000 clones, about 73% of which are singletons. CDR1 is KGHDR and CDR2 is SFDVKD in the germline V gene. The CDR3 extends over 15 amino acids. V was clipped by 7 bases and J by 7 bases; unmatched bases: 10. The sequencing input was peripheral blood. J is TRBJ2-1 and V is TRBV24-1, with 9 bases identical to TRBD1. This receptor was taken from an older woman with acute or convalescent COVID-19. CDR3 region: CATRSGGQGGNEQFF. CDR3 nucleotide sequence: TGTGCCACCAGATCAGGGGGACAGGGTGGAAATGAGCAGTTCTTC.